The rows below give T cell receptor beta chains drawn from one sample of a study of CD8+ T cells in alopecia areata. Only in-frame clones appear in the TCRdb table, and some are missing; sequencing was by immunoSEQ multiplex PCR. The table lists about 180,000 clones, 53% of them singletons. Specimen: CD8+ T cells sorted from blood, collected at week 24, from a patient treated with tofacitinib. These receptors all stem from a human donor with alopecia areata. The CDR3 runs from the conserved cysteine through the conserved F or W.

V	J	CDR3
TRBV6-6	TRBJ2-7	CASKGARQGVYEQYF
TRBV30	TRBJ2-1	CAWTSSSYNEQFF
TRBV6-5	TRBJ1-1	CASSYSWVTEAFF
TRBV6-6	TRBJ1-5	CASTSGDSNQPQHF
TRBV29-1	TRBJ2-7	CSVELRGEHPYEQYF
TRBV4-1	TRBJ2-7	CASSQDVASGGALNEQYF
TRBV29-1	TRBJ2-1	CSVEGHEQFF
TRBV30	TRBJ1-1	CAWIENTEAFF
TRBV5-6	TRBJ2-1	CASSLRDRVGNEQFF
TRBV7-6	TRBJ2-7	CASSSQTGAGYEQYF
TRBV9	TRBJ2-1	CASSVNKNEQFF
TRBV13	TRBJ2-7	CASTHRGSEQYF